This T cell receptor beta chain was sequenced during a study of regulatory T cells in long-lasting Graves disease. Overall study context: Over-5-year antithyroid drug use with positive TSH receptor antibodies defined persistent Graves' disease in the study.

General observations from the study: Reduced TCR diversity was observed in persistent Graves' patients versus newly diagnosed patients.

This clonotype showed up just a few times. Its antigen is unidentified. In building TCR beta libraries, iRepertoire HTBI primers were used together with Arm-PCR of CDR3 regions. One entry per CDR3 protein, called by TCRdb with MiXCR from the multiplex PCR reads. Among around 400,000 distinct CDR3 sequences listed, 21% were seen once. Time point described: persistent/refractory GD, antithyroid drugs over 5 years with positive TRAb. TCR sequences were obtained from RNA taken from PBMCs. The junction had 5 bases not matched to a gene; V was cut back by 6 bases and J by 4 bases. Germline V lookup: CDR1 MNHNS, CDR2 SASEGT. The CDR3 has 13 residues.

This clonotype was obtained from a female donor with Graves disease. The sample consisted of peripheral blood mononuclear cells (PBMCs), taken when the disease was refractory, from a patient treated with antithyroid drugs. The chain carries TRBV6-1 and TRBJ1-1; 7 bases are a match to TRBD1. The CDR3 DNA is TGTGCCAGCAGCATAGGGGGCCTCACTGAAGCTTTCTTT. Amino acids: CASSIGGLTEAFF.